These 22 T cell receptor beta chains originate from one sample sequenced in a study of T cell responses to AZD1222 COVID-19 vaccine. Libraries were prepared by immunoSEQ multiplex PCR; TCRdb keeps only in-frame clonotypes and omits some of them. The top ten hold approximately 3.7% of the sample, which has about 140,000 clones, around nine tenths seen once. The starting material was peripheral blood, obtained 28 days after the second AZD1222 dose. The source is an adult who received the AZD1222 COVID-19 vaccine.

The chain joins TRBV19 to TRBJ1-1; perhaps TRBD1 as D (6 bases). V dropped 4 bases and J dropped 0 bases, with 12 bases sitting between them. The V gene's germline CDR1 is LNHDA and CDR2 SQIVND (reference sequence). This CDR3 has 15 residues. The DNA for the CDR3 is TGTGCCAGTAGTAGAGGACAGACAGTGAACACTGAAGCTTTCTTT. Encoded protein: CASSRGQTVNTEAFF.

Only one count was recorded for this clone. This chain joins TRBV9 and TRBJ2-2, with 9 bases matching TRBD2. After removal of 4 bases from V and 0 bases from J, the junction contained 4 bases not matched to a gene. Germline V CDR1 and CDR2: SGDLS, YYNGEE. The CDR3 spans 16 residues. The CDR3 loop reads CASSPRLAANTGELFF. The CDR3 DNA reads as TGTGCCAGCAGCCCGAGACTAGCGGCGAACACCGGGGAGCTGTTTTTT.

To note about this clone: Relative to the germline gene, one junction end is altered; a read error may explain this. Other DNA sequences from this sample encode an identical CDR3 as well. V and J are TRBV6-5 and TRBJ2-1, with D tentatively TRBD1 (8 bases). Germline V gene data show CDR1 as MNHEY and CDR2 as SVGAGI. The CDR3 is made up of 15 amino acids. The CDR3 DNA is TGTGCTAGCAGGAACCACAGGGGGGGCGGCTGGGAGCAGTTCTTC. It translates to CASRNHRGGGWEQFF.

The CDR3 sequence is CASSPTGGAGANVLTF. For the CDR3, the DNA is TGTGCCAGCAGTCCTACAGGGGGCGCTGGGGCCAACGTCCTGACTTTC. V usage is TRBV6-4 and J usage is TRBJ2-6; 9 bases match TRBD1. Germline values: CDR1 MRHNA, CDR2 SNTAGT. V gave up 5 bases and J gave up 2 bases; unmatched junction bases: 4. This CDR3 region has 16 residues.

The chain uses TRBV7-9 and TRBJ1-5; no firm D call. V dropped 1 base and J dropped 7 bases, with 11 bases sitting between them. Germline loops: CDR1 SEHNR, CDR2 FQNEAQ (reference sequence). The CDR3 has 14 residues. CDR3 region: CASSLDAAGQPQHF. The CDR3 bases are TGTGCCAGCAGCTTAGACGCCGCCGGGCAGCCCCAGCATTTT.

The chain has TRBV12-3 or TRBV12-4 and TRBJ1-1; D unclear. CDR3 length: 11 amino acids. V was clipped by 3 bases and J by 9 bases, with 8 bases between them. The CDR3: CASSLYRKAFF. CDR3 nucleotides: TGTGCCAGCAGTTTGTACAGAAAAGCTTTCTTT.

The CDR3 protein is CSANGVETQYF. CDR3 coding DNA: TGCAGTGCTAACGGGGTCGAGACCCAGTACTTC. The chain combines TRBV20-1 with TRBJ2-5; the D gene is possibly TRBD2 (5 bases). The germline V gene encodes CDR1 DFQATT and CDR2 SNEGSKA (reference sequence). V shed 4 bases and J shed 5 bases, with 8 bases lying between them. This CDR3 contains 11 residues.

The V gene is TRBV29-1, the J gene TRBJ2-7; the D call may be TRBD1 or TRBD2 (5 bases each). The germline V gene has CDR1 SQVTM and CDR2 ANQGSEA. The CDR3 runs to 11 residues. Trimming removed 6 bases from V and 0 bases from J, with 6 bases in between. In nucleotides, the CDR3 is TGCAGCGTCGGGGCCTCCTACGAGCAGTACTTC. Translated, it gives CSVGASYEQYF.

The chain links TRBV7-9 to TRBJ1-5; D unclear. There are 13 residues in the CDR3. The germline V and J ends were trimmed by 7 bases and 2 bases, with 9 bases remaining between them. Germline-derived CDR1 and CDR2 are SEHNR and FQNEAQ (reference sequence). CDR3 nucleotide sequence: TGTGCCAGCACAAGGGAACGCAATCAGCCCCAGCATTTT. As protein: CASTRERNQPQHF.

The V call is TRBV6-2 or TRBV6-3, the J call TRBJ2-5; D is unresolved. Germline V gene data show CDR1 as MNHEY and CDR2 as SVGEGT. V was pared by 2 bases and J by 1 base, with 8 bases between. This CDR3 has 14 amino acids. CDR3 DNA sequence: TGTGCCAGCAGTTACGGACCGTTCCAAGAGACCCAGTACTTC. Residues: CASSYGPFQETQYF.

The V call is TRBV27, the J call TRBJ1-5, with D perhaps matching TRBD1 (6 bases). CDR1 and CDR2 (germline): MNHEY, SMNVEV (reference sequence). The CDR3 loop spans 15 amino acids. V gave up 4 bases and J gave up 3 bases, with 13 bases separating them. The CDR3 bases are TGTGCCAGCAGTTACGGCAGGGGTGTCAATCAGCCCCAGCATTTT. Protein: CASSYGRGVNQPQHF.

The chain recombines TRBV7-9 with TRBJ1-4; D may be TRBD1 (5 bases). Germline V lookup: CDR1 SEHNR, CDR2 FQNEAQ (reference sequence). The CDR3 is 15 residues long. V was clipped by 2 bases and J by 7 bases, with 14 bases between them. This CDR3 is CASSLIGRVGEKLFF. DNA for the CDR3: TGTGCCAGCAGCTTAATCGGCAGGGTTGGTGAAAAACTGTTTTTT.

The chain carries TRBV10-2 and TRBJ1-1, with D unresolved. The CDR3 consists of 16 residues. Trimming shortened V by 11 bases and J by 3 bases, and 25 bases separated the two germline ends. The germline V gene has CDR1 WSHSY and CDR2 SAAADI. Here the CDR3 DNA reads TGCGCCCCCCGCCCGACGCGACCTGGTTCAGACACTGAAGCTTTCTTT. Translating it yields CAPRPTRPGSDTEAFF.

The chain is built from TRBV27 and TRBJ1-6, with D tentatively TRBD1 (5 bases). The germline V and J ends were trimmed by 2 bases and 10 bases, with 15 bases remaining between them. The CDR3 is 15 residues long. CDR1 and CDR2 from the germline V gene are MNHEY and SMNVEV (reference sequence). The CDR3 loop is CASSLSYPRDSPLHF. The CDR3 DNA is TGTGCCAGCAGTTTAAGTTACCCGCGGGACTCACCCCTCCACTTT.

V and J are TRBV9 and TRBJ2-5, with D unclear. The germline V gene has CDR1 SGDLS and CDR2 YYNGEE. The CDR3 has 13 amino acids. The germline V and J ends were trimmed by 4 bases and 1 base, with 8 bases remaining between them. The CDR3 DNA reads as TGTGCCAGCAGCCCGCAGCCCCAAGAGACCCAGTACTTC. As protein: CASSPQPQETQYF.

The V and J genes are TRBV4-3 and TRBJ2-3, with D perhaps matching TRBD2 (5 bases). The germline V gene encodes CDR1 LGHNA and CDR2 YSLEER. Trimming removed 3 bases from V and 6 bases from J, with 10 bases in between. There are 13 residues in the CDR3. CDR3 region: CASSQNGVDTQYF. DNA of the CDR3: TGCGCCAGCAGCCAGAACGGGGTGGATACGCAGTATTTT.

The gene calls are TRBV13 and TRBJ2-7; TRBD1 aligns across 7 bases. The CDR3 spans 13 residues. Germline CDR1 is PRHDT and CDR2 is FYEKMQ (reference sequence). The V and J ends lost 4 bases and 6 bases, in that order; junction bases with no gene match: 6. For the CDR3, the DNA is TGTGCCAGCAGCTACCGGGACAGATCCGAGCAGTACTTC. Translation gives CASSYRDRSEQYF. Filled out from reference TRBV13 and TRBJ2-7, the complete variable domain reads AAGVIQSPRHLIKEKRETATLKCYPIPRHDTVYWYQQGPGQDPQFLISFYEKMQSDKGSIPDRFSAQQFSDYHSELNMSSLELGDSALYFCASSYRDRSEQYFGPGTRLTVT.

Notes on this clone: This same CDR3 is encoded by further DNA sequences in the sample. The chain has TRBV2 and TRBJ2-7; D is undetermined. In germline, CDR1 is SNHLY, CDR2 FYNNEI. The CDR3 loop spans 15 amino acids. The ends were cut back, 5 bases at V and 0 bases at J, with 14 bases in the middle. The CDR3 here is CASSRNRVLSYEQYF. CDR3 coding DNA: TGTGCCAGCAGTCGGAATAGGGTTCTCTCCTACGAGCAGTACTTC.

This clone was detected only a few times. V gene TRBV11-1 combines with J gene TRBJ1-6; 10 bases agree with TRBD1. Unmatched junction bases numbered 5, after V lost 5 bases and J lost 10 bases. Germline CDR1 SGHAT, CDR2 FQDESV (reference sequence). This CDR3 has 14 amino acids. As DNA, the CDR3 is TGTGCCAGCAGCCTTAGGGACAGGGGATCACCCCTCCACTTT. Encoded protein: CASSLRDRGSPLHF.

The rearrangement joins TRBV5-6 to TRBJ1-6; TRBD1 agrees at 7 bases. CDR1 is SGHDT and CDR2 is YYEEEE in the germline V gene. Trimming removed 6 bases from V and 4 bases from J; junction bases left unmatched: 10. The CDR3 spans 16 residues. As DNA, the CDR3 is TGTGCCAGCACCACTCGCCGGGACAGATATAATTCACCCCTCCACTTT. This translates into CASTTRRDRYNSPLHF. Combining the CDR3 with reference TRBV5-6 and TRBJ1-6 gives the whole variable domain DAGVTQSPTHLIKTRGQQVTLRCSPKSGHDTVSWYQQALGQGPQFIFQYYEEEERQRGNFPDRFSGHQFPNYSSELNVNALLLGDSALYLCASTTRRDRYNSPLHFGNGTRLTVT.

The rearrangement links TRBV7-9 to TRBJ1-2, with D uncertain. The V gene's germline CDR1 is SEHNR and CDR2 FQNEAQ (reference sequence). This CDR3 comprises 16 residues. V was trimmed by 2 bases and J by 2 bases, leaving 15 bases between them. The chain's CDR3 is CASSLTLLDGNYGYTF. CDR3 sequence (DNA): TGTGCCAGCAGCTTAACCCTCCTGGACGGAAACTATGGCTACACCTTC.

This chain uses TRBV23-1 with TRBJ2-4; 11 bases line up with TRBD2. TRBV23-1 is sorted into the ORF group, with uncertain function. Germline trimming cut 7 bases from V and 2 bases from J; bases unmatched to any gene: 10. This CDR3 comprises 17 residues. Here the CDR3 DNA reads TGCGCCAGCAAAAGTAGCGGGAGGGCCCTTTCCAAAAACATTCAGTACTTC. The encoded protein is CASKSSGRALSKNIQYF.